The 16 T cell receptor beta chains reported below all come from one sample, sequenced in a study of T cells after yellow fever vaccination (dated by TCRdb to the late 2010s). To prepare the library, 5' RACE was applied. The instrument was an Illumina NovaSeq 6000. The raw public reads went through TCRdb reprocessing: fastp at Q25, MiXCR clone calling, in-frame beta chains kept. All rows with the same CDR3 protein become a single entry with the most common DNA and genes. The sample contains a few hundred thousand distinct CDR3 sequences, around 10% of them found a single time. The biggest ten clones account for 3% to 4% of the sample. The label giving this sample's treatment or condition can be read as: live attenuated yellow fever vaccine strain. Source: CD4+ T cells sorted from PBMCs, taken 5 days after the yellow fever booster vaccination. The source is a man aged 18 to 30 who received the YFV17D yellow fever vaccine.

This CDR3 is CASSPRQGANTDTQYF. In DNA, the CDR3 is TGTGCCAGCTCACCACGACAGGGGGCCAACACAGATACGCAGTATTTT. V and J are TRBV18 and TRBJ2-3; 10 nucleotides line up with TRBD1. This CDR3 is 16 amino acids long. The germline CDR1 and CDR2 sequences are KGHSH and LQKENI. The trim removed 1 base at V and 2 bases at J, leaving 3 bases unmatched.

This clonotype turned up a few times. The rearrangement links TRBV20-1 to TRBJ1-5; D uncertain. CDR3 length: 13 amino acids. Germline V lookup: CDR1 DFQATT, CDR2 SNEGSKA (reference sequence). V lost 0 bases, J lost 6 bases, and 9 bases lay in between. The CDR3 spells CSARDVVRQPQHF. CDR3 DNA sequence: TGCAGTGCTAGAGACGTAGTACGTCAGCCCCAGCATTTT.

This clonotype was observed a few times. The rearrangement joins TRBV27 to TRBJ1-5; D might be TRBD1 (6 bases). Germline CDR1 reads MNHEY; CDR2 reads SMNVEV (reference sequence). V lost 3 bases and J 7 bases, leaving 13 bases between the germline ends. This CDR3 has 14 residues. The CDR3 coding sequence is TGTGCCAGCAGTTTCACAGGGTACGGCCAGCCCCAGCATTTT. It translates to CASSFTGYGQPQHF.

This chain uses TRBV5-4 with TRBJ1-6; D might be TRBD1 (5 bases). The germline gives CDR1 SGHNT, CDR2 YYREEE (reference sequence). The V end was cut by 0 bases, the J end by 5 bases, with 9 bases between. This CDR3 is built from 15 residues. The CDR3 is CASSLDGRDNSPLHF. In DNA, the CDR3 is TGTGCCAGCAGCTTGGACGGCAGGGATAATTCACCCCTCCACTTT.

In this sample, this clonotype turned up many times. The CDR3 nucleotides are TGCGCCAGCAGCCCAGACCCACGTGAGACCCAGTACTTC. Translated, it gives CASSPDPRETQYF. The chain recombines TRBV5-1 with TRBJ2-5; D is ambiguous. V was clipped by 4 bases and J by 5 bases, with 12 bases between them. The germline V gene has CDR1 SGHRS and CDR2 YFSETQ. CDR3 length equals 13 residues.

This chain uses TRBV7-3 with TRBJ2-2; D is undetermined. Germline loops: CDR1 SGHTA, CDR2 FQGTGA. The CDR3 runs to 14 residues. V was shortened by 8 bases and J by 4 bases, with 14 bases between the two germline ends. CDR3 region: CASRGGDTTGELFF. DNA for the CDR3: TGTGCCAGCCGCGGTGGCGACACCACCGGGGAGCTGTTTTTT.

The CDR3 DNA is TGTGCCAGCAGCTTAAATCCAGCGAACACCGGGGAGCTGTTTTTT. Its translation is CASSLNPANTGELFF. This chain links TRBV11-2 with TRBJ2-2; D not certain. This CDR3 spans 15 amino acids. Germline V CDR1 and CDR2: SGHAT, FQNNGV. Trimming took 2 bases from V and 0 from J, leaving 7 bases between them.

The V gene is TRBV10-3, the J gene TRBJ2-3; a possible D gene is TRBD2 (7 bases). The CDR3 extends over 14 amino acids. Trimming pared 7 bases from V and 1 base from J, leaving 12 bases between. CDR1 and CDR2 from the germline V gene are ENHRY and SYGVKD. CDR3 coding DNA: TGTGCCATCAAAGCGGGACAACGCACAGATACGCAGTATTTT. As protein: CAIKAGQRTDTQYF.

This clonotype was counted at least ten times. The chain combines TRBV10-3 with TRBJ1-5; 7 bases fit TRBD1. Looked up from germline, CDR1 is ENHRY and CDR2 is SYGVKD. The CDR3 is 16 residues long. With V trimmed by 4 bases and J by 0 bases, 6 bases remained unmatched. The DNA for the CDR3 is TGTGCCATCAGTGGGGACAGCCTCTATAGCAATCAGCCCCAGCATTTT. It translates to CAISGDSLYSNQPQHF.

The genes are TRBV5-1 and TRBJ2-3; D remains ambiguous. In germline, CDR1 is SGHRS, CDR2 YFSETQ. The V and J ends lost 1 base and 5 bases respectively, with 11 bases between them. This CDR3 is built from 14 residues. CDR3 nucleotide sequence: TGCGCCAGCAGCTTGACTGGGTCGAAAGATACGCAGTATTTT. This translates into CASSLTGSKDTQYF.

This clonotype has only a few counts. CDR3 DNA sequence: TGTGCCAGCTCACCTAGGACAGGTTCCCTCTCTGGGGCCAACGTCCTGACTTTC. Amino acid sequence: CASSPRTGSLSGANVLTF. The chain uses TRBV18 and TRBJ2-6; 7 nucleotides agree with TRBD1. The V gene's germline CDR1 is KGHSH and CDR2 LQKENI. This CDR3 has 18 residues. V lost 3 bases to trimming and J lost 0 bases; unmatched junction nucleotides: 8. Full variable domain (remainder filled in from reference TRBV18 and TRBJ2-6): NAGVMQNPRHLVRRRGQEARLRCSPMKGHSHVYWYRQLPEEGLKFMVYLQKENIIDESGMPKERFSAEFPKEGPSILRIQQVVRGDSAAYFCASSPRTGSLSGANVLTFGAGSRLTVL.

This clonotype was recorded once. The gene calls are TRBV7-9 and TRBJ1-6; D gene unclear. From germline, CDR1 is SEHNR and CDR2 FQNEAQ (reference sequence). The CDR3 consists of 17 residues. V lost 1 base and J lost 4, with 14 bases in between. The CDR3 here is CASSLGAGGGYNSPLHF. CDR3 in DNA: TGTGCCAGCAGCTTAGGGGCCGGTGGCGGATATAATTCACCCCTCCACTTT.

This clonotype has only a few counts. This chain uses TRBV4-2 with TRBJ1-2; D remains unclear. The CDR3 has 13 amino acids. Trimming pared 1 base from V and 3 bases from J, leaving 6 bases between. Per germline, CDR1 LGHNA and CDR2 YNFKEQ. CDR3 in DNA: TGTGCCAGCAGCCAAGGAGCTGACTATGGCTACACCTTC. Its protein is CASSQGADYGYTF.

Only a few counts were recorded for this clonotype. V usage is TRBV20-1 and J usage is TRBJ1-4, with D unclear. Germline values: CDR1 DFQATT, CDR2 SNEGSKA (reference sequence). This CDR3 region has 13 residues. V shed 6 bases and J shed 4 bases, with 12 bases lying between them. The CDR3 nucleotides read TGCAGTGCCACGACCGGGCATAATGAAAAACTGTTTTTT. Encoded protein: CSATTGHNEKLFF.

The V and J genes are TRBV28 and TRBJ2-7, with 7 bases that match TRBD1. The germline V gene encodes CDR1 MDHEN and CDR2 SYDVKM. Trimming cost V 4 bases and J 4 bases; bases outside gene matches: 7. This CDR3 region has 14 residues. In DNA form, the CDR3 reads TGTGCCAGCAGTTCCGACAGGGTACGGTACGAGCAGTACGTC. Protein product: CASSSDRVRYEQYV.

This clonotype was detected only a few times. V and J are TRBV4-2 and TRBJ2-3; 12 bases match TRBD2. The CDR3 extends over 16 amino acids. CDR1 is LGHNA, CDR2 YNFKEQ, per germline. V gave up 1 base and J gave up 2 bases; unmatched junction bases: 1. The CDR3 DNA follows: TGTGCCAGCAGCCAAGGGACTAGCGGGGCCACAGATACGCAGTATTTT. Translating it yields CASSQGTSGATDTQYF.